This T cell receptor beta chain was obtained from a study of sequential checkpoint blockade in melanoma. Study overall: Patients were randomized 1:1 to nivolumab-then-ipilimumab or ipilimumab-then-nivolumab first-line. Each arm's sequence ended with maintenance nivolumab.

Treatment specified: randomized to nivolumab then ipilimumab (arm A) or the reverse (arm B). Patients had received no earlier DNA-damaging chemotherapy. Live CD3+CD8+ CD19− CD56− cells were sorted from PBMCs. There are 14 residues in the CDR3. In germline, CDR1 is SSHAT, CDR2 FNYEAQ (reference sequence). For this clone: A read error may account for a junction end that differs from germline.

Generated by immunoSEQ multiplex PCR, the TCRdb table keeps only in-frame clones and is missing some. The sample lists approximately 9,300 clones; roughly 74% were seen once. The receptor was isolated from a human donor with melanoma. V and J are TRBV7-7 and TRBJ2-1; 9 bases line up with TRBD1. The sequences come from CD8+ T cells sorted from blood (inferred from file names), collected from a patient given nivolumab and ipilimumab in sequence. The CDR3 here is CASSSGTGLNEQFF. The CDR3 DNA sequence: TGTGCTAGCAGCTCAGGGACAGGGTTGAATGAGCAGTTCTTC.